This T cell receptor (beta chain) is drawn from a study of OX40 agonist ivuxolimab in advanced cancers. Germline CDR1 SGHTA, CDR2 FQGNSA. CDR3 length: 13 amino acids. Trimming cost V 5 bases and J 11 bases, with 17 bases left between them. Produced via immunoSEQ multiplex PCR; TCRdb's table is partial and in-frame only. This sample has roughly 65,000 clones, with 85% found just once. The gene calls are TRBV7-2 and TRBJ2-3, with D possibly being TRBD1 (6 bases). The receptor was derived from an adult with an advanced solid tumor such as melanoma, head and neck, liver or kidney cancer. The specimen comprised CD4+ or CD8+ T cells sorted from blood, sampled in a trial of the OX40 agonist ivuxolimab. The CDR3 bases are TGTGCCAGCAGCAATCTACCCCGGGACAAGCAGTATTTT. Encoded protein: CASSNLPRDKQYF.